Sequencing of this TCR beta chain was carried out in a study of Graves' ophthalmopathy and Graves' hyperthyroidism. About the study: The collection of peripheral blood took place at initial diagnosis, before any treatment.

In germline, CDR1 is KGHSH, CDR2 LQKENI. The length of the CDR3 is 14 residues. The junction had 5 bases not matched to a gene; V was cut back by 8 bases and J by 0 bases. General study findings and limits: Sensitivity reached roughly 70% and specificity about 78% when the model predicted ophthalmopathy progression.

In its sample, this clonotype was seen many times. Its specificity is unknown. Every ophthalmopathy donor presented moderate-to-severe activity, CAS ≥3, NOSPECS ≥4 and duration under 3 months. Lactation, pregnancy, uncontrolled infections and other autoimmune diseases were all grounds for excluding patients. RNA transcripts yielded amplified TCR beta CDR3 regions. HTBI primers served in a first-round RT-PCR, which a second-round multiplex PCR followed. From the multiplex PCR reads, TCRdb called clonotypes with MiXCR, one entry per CDR3 protein. The sample consists of some 400,000 distinct CDR3 sequences, around 17% of them appearing once.

This receptor was identified in a woman under 30 with Graves' ophthalmopathy. Sample: peripheral blood. The J gene is TRBJ2-7, the V gene TRBV18, with 9 bases identical to TRBD1. The CDR3 region has the DNA TGTGCCAGCACGGGACAGGGCAGCTCCTACGAGCAGTACTTC. Its protein is CASTGQGSSYEQYF.